This T cell receptor (beta chain) comes out of a study of T cell responses to AZD1222 COVID-19 vaccine. The CDR3 consists of 15 residues. Per germline, CDR1 SGDLS and CDR2 YYNGEE. Trimming removed 0 bases from V and 0 bases from J; junction bases left unmatched: 3. Some clones are missing from TCRdb's copy, which holds only in-frame ones; the method was immunoSEQ multiplex PCR. The profile shows around 150,000 clones, approximately 89% of them singletons. Specimen: peripheral blood, collected 28 days after the second AZD1222 dose. This receptor was identified in an adult who received the AZD1222 COVID-19 vaccine. J is TRBJ2-7 and V is TRBV9; 7 nucleotides line up with TRBD1. The CDR3 bases are TGTGCCAGCAGCGTAGGGCCAGGGGGCTCCTACGAGCAGTACTTC. The encoded protein is CASSVGPGGSYEQYF. Drawing the rest from reference TRBV9 and TRBJ2-7, the complete variable domain is DSGVTQTPKHLITATGQRVTLRCSPRSGDLSVYWYQQSLDQGLQFLIQYYNGEERAKGNILERFSAQQFPDLHSELNLSSLELGDSALYFCASSVGPGGSYEQYFGPGTRLTVT.